This TCR beta chain was captured in a study of cytomegalovirus exposure and HLA in healthy donors. This clone appeared once. Its specificity is not known. Study-level results: Differences between HLA loci emerged in a later analysis of TCR association rates, with DRB1 most and HLA-C fewest. Several top significant clusters appeared, in a later analysis, to be linked to common viral pathogens. Available immune exposure information was restricted to CMV serostatus only.

PCR was performed using 60 Vbeta and 13 Jbeta primers. The repertoire was sequenced with immunoSEQ multiplex PCR; TCRdb's copy has only in-frame clones and lacks some. The sample carries roughly 190,000 clones, 75% to 85% recorded once. The origin of this receptor is a young woman in good health and CMV-seronegative. The source material was PBMCs.

Written as DNA, the CDR3 is TGCAGCGTTGTACTACAGGGTGATTCACCCCTCCACTTT. Amino acid sequence: CSVVLQGDSPLHF. The rearrangement links TRBV29-1 to TRBJ1-6; maybe TRBD1 (6 bases). CDR1 is SQVTM, CDR2 ANQGSEA, per germline. V lost 4 bases, J lost 8 bases, and 12 bases lay in between. CDR3 length: 13 amino acids.